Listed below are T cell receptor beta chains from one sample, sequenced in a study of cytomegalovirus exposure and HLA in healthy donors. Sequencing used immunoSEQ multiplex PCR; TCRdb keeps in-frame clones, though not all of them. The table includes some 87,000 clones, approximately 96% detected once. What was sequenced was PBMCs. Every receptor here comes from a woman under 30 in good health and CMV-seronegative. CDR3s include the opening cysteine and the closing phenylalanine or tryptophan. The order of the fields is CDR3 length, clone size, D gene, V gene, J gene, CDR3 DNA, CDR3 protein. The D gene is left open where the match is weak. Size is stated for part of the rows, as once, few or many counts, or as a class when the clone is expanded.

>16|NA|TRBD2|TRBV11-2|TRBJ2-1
TGTGCCAGCAGCTTAGCACTAGCGACTTCCTACAATGAGCAGTTCTTC
CASSLALATSYNEQFF
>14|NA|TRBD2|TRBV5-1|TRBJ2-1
TGCGCCAGCAGCTTGAGGCTAGCGGGAGGTGAGCAGTTCTTC
CASSLRLAGGEQFF
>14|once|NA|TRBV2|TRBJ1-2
TGTGCCAGCAGTGAAAGCGGGGGTTCCTATGGCTACACCTTC
CASSESGGSYGYTF
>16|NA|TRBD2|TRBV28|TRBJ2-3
TGTGCCAGCAGTTCCCTATCAGCGGGAGAGACAGATACGCAGTATTTT
CASSSLSAGETDTQYF
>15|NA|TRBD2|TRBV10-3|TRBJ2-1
TGTGCCATCACCCCAACTAGCGGGATTATCGATGAGCAGTTCTTC
CAITPTSGIIDEQFF
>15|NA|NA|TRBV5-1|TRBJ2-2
TGCGCCAGCAGCTTGCAGGGGAGTGACGCCGGGGAGCTGTTTTTT
CASSLQGSDAGELFF
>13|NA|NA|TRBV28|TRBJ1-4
TGTGCCAGCATTCGCGGGGTTAATGAAAAACTGTTTTTT
CASIRGVNEKLFF
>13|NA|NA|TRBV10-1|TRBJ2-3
TGCGCCAGCAGTGACACGTCCCGGGATACGCAGTATTTT
CASSDTSRDTQYF
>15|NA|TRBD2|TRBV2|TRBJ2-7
TGTGCCAGCAGTGATTTGGCTAGCGGGAGGTACGAGCAGTACTTC
CASSDLASGRYEQYF
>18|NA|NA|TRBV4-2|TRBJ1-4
TGTGCCAGCAGCCAAGAATCACAGGAGGGGAGGGCTAATGAAAAACTGTTTTTT
CASSQESQEGRANEKLFF
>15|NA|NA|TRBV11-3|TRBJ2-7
TGTGCCAGCAGCTTAGATTTAACGGACTTCAGGAAGCAGTACTTC
CASSLDLTDFRKQYF
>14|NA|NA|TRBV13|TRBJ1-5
TGTGCCAGCAGCTTACGGGGTAGCAATCAGCCCCAGCATTTT
CASSLRGSNQPQHF
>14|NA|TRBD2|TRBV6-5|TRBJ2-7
TGTGCCAGCAGACTCCGGACTAGCGGTAACGAGCAGTACTTC
CASRLRTSGNEQYF
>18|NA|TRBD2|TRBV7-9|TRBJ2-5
TGTGCCAGCAGCTCCGGGACTAGCGGGAGACTGATTGTAGAGACCCAGTACTTC
CASSSGTSGRLIVETQYF
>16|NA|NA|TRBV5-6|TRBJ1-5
TGTGCCAGCAGCTCCTATGGGGGGGATCGCAATCAGCCCCAGCATTTT
CASSSYGGDRNQPQHF
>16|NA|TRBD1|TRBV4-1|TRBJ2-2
TGCGCCAGCAGCCACCTTTGGACAGGTGGCCCCGGGGAGCTGTTTTTT
CASSHLWTGGPGELFF
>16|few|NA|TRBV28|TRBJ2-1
TGTGCCAGCAGTTTAGAAGGGGTCGGCTCCTACAATGAGCAGTTCTTC
CASSLEGVGSYNEQFF
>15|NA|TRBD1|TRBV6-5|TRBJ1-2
TGTGCCAGCAGTTACTCGAGGGGACAGGGTATTGACTACACCTTC
CASSYSRGQGIDYTF
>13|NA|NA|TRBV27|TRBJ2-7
TGTGCCAGCAGTTTTTTCGGCGCGGACGAGCAGTACTTC
CASSFFGADEQYF
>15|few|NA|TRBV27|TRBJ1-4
TGTGCCAGCGTAACAGGGAAGATTGGGAATGAAAAACTGTTTTTT
CASVTGKIGNEKLFF
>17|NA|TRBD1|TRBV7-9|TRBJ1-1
TGTGCCAGCAGCTCACCCCGGGACAGAGATATGAACACTGAAGCTTTCTTT
CASSSPRDRDMNTEAFF
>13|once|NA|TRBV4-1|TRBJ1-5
TGCGCCAGCAGCTCCCAGGGTTCCAAGCCCCAGCATTTT
CASSSQGSKPQHF
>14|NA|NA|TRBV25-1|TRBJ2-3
TGTGCCAGCAGTGGTTACCGGTCCACAGATACGCAGTATTTT
CASSGYRSTDTQYF
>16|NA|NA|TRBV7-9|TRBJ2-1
TGTGCCAGCAGCCGTACATTTCAGGGAGGTTCGGATGAGCAGTTCTTC
CASSRTFQGGSDEQFF
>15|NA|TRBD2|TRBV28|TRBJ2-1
TGTGCCAGTAACAAATTAGCGGGAGGGTCCAATGAGCAGTTCTTC
CASNKLAGGSNEQFF
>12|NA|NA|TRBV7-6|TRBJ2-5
TGTGCCAGCAGCCGTTTCGAAGAGACCCAGTACTTC
CASSRFEETQYF
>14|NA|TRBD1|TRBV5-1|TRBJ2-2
TGCGCCAGCAGCGTGGGACAGGGCACCGGGGAGCTGTTTTTT
CASSVGQGTGELFF
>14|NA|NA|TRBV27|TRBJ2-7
TGTGCCAGCAGTTTCTTCACAGGAAATTACGAGCAGTACTTC
CASSFFTGNYEQYF
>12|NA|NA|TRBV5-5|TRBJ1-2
TGTGCCAGCAGCCCTACTACAAATGGCTACACCTTC
CASSPTTNGYTF
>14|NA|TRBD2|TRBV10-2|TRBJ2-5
TGCGCCAGCAGCTTAGCGGGGCTACAAGAGACCCAGTACTTC
CASSLAGLQETQYF
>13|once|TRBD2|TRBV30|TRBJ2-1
TGTGCCTGGGGACTAGCGACCTACAATGAGCAGTTCTTC
CAWGLATYNEQFF
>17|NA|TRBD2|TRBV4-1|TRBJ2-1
TGCGCCAGCAGCCAAATCGGGGAGACTAGCGGGTACAATGAGCAGTTCTTC
CASSQIGETSGYNEQFF
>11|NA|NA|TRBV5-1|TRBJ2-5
TGCGCCAGCAGCTCACAAGAGACCCAGTACTTC
CASSSQETQYF
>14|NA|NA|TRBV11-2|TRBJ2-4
TGTGCCAGCAGCTTCCGAAGGGACTTGTACATTCAGTACTTC
CASSFRRDLYIQYF
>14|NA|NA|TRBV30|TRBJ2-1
TGTGCCTGGGAACAGGGACGGGTAAACAATGAGCAGTTCTTC
CAWEQGRVNNEQFF
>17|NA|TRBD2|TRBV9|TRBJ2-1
TGTGCCAGCAGCGGCCGGGAACTAGCGTATGCCTACAATGAGCAGTTCTTC
CASSGRELAYAYNEQFF
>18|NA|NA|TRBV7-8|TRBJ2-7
TGTGCCAGCAGCTTAGATTCTCTAGCACAGTCGTTTTCCTACGAGCAGTACTTC
CASSLDSLAQSFSYEQYF
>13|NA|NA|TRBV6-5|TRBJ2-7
TGTGCCAGCAGTTACGCAGGAAACTACGAGCAGTACTTC
CASSYAGNYEQYF
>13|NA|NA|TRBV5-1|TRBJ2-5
TGCGCCAGCAGCCAGGGGACACAAGAGACCCAGTACTTC
CASSQGTQETQYF
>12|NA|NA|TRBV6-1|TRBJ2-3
TGTGCCAGCAGCAGATACACAGATACGCAGTATTTT
CASSRYTDTQYF
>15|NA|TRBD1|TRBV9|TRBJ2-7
TGTGCCAGCAGCGCAGCCCCAGGGGGCCTCTACGAGCAGTACTTC
CASSAAPGGLYEQYF
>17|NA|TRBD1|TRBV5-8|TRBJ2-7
TGTGCCAGCAGCGCATCTCAGGGGGCCCCGAGGTTTTACGAGCAGTACTTC
CASSASQGAPRFYEQYF
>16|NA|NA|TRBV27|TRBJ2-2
TGTGCCAGCAGTTTGTTGAATTCAAGGGGCGCCGGGGAGCTGTTTTTT
CASSLLNSRGAGELFF
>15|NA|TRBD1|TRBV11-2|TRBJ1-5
TGTGCCAGCAGCCAAACAGGGGTCAACAATCAGCCCCAGCATTTT
CASSQTGVNNQPQHF
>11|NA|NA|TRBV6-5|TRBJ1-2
TGTGCCAGCTCGACTACGGGGGACTACACCTTC
CASSTTGDYTF
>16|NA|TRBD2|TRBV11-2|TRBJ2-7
TGTGCCAGCAGCCCCTCCCCTAGCGGGAGCTCCTACGAGCAGTACTTC
CASSPSPSGSSYEQYF
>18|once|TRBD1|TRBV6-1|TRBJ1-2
TGTGCCAGCAGTGAGTCGACCGGGACAGTAGACCGGTACGGGAGCTACACCTTC
CASSESTGTVDRYGSYTF
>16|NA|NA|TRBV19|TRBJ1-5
TGTGCCAGTAGCCCAGGCGGGGGCGCGAGCAATCAGCCCCAGCATTTT
CASSPGGGASNQPQHF
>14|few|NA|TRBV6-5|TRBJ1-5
TGTGCCAGCAGTTACTACAGGGAGTCTCAGCCCCAGCATTTT
CASSYYRESQPQHF
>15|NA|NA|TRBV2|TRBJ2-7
TGTGCCAGCAGTGTAGTCAACAACTATTCCTACGAGCAGTACTTC
CASSVVNNYSYEQYF
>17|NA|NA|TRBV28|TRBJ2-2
TGTGCCAGCAGTTTCCCTTCGGGTGTCCCGAACACCGGGGAGCTGTTTTTT
CASSFPSGVPNTGELFF
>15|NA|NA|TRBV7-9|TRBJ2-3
TGTGCCAGCAGCCCGCAAGCGTGGAGCACAGATACGCAGTATTTT
CASSPQAWSTDTQYF
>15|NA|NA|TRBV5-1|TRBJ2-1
TGCGCCAGCAGCAAGGGACTCAGCTCCTACAATGAGCAGTTCTTC
CASSKGLSSYNEQFF
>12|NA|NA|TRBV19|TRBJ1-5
TGTGCCAGTAGTACAGGGGCCCAGCCCCAGCATTTT
CASSTGAQPQHF
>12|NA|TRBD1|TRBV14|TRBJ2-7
TGTGCCAGCAGCCTGACAGGGTACGAGCAGTACTTC
CASSLTGYEQYF
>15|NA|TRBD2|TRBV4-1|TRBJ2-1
TGCGCCAGCAGCCCGGGACTAGCCTCCTACAATGAGCAGTTCTTC
CASSPGLASYNEQFF
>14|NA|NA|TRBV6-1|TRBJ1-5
TGTGCCAGCAGTGCCCGACCCGGGGATCAGCCCCAGCATTTT
CASSARPGDQPQHF